Following are 5 T cell receptor beta chains from one sample sequenced in a study of post-analysis software for immune sequencing data. The TCR beta cDNA libraries carried unique molecular identifiers. TCRdb reprocessed the PCR reads via MiXCR and lists one record per CDR3 protein. This table has 400,000 to 500,000 distinct CDR3 sequences, 30% to 40% appearing once. Study outcomes and limitations: Controls showed lower frequencies than patients for several TRBV segments, and TRBV5-6, TRBV5-1 and TRBV20-1 were among these.

What these receptors recognize is not known. The sample consisted of blood. The receptors shown here come from a girl aged 2 to 10 with multiple sclerosis.

The chain couples TRBV6-6 to TRBJ2-3; D gene uncertain. Germline V gives CDR1 MNHNY, CDR2 SVGAGI (reference sequence). The CDR3 has 14 amino acids. V was trimmed by 0 bases and J by 2 bases, leaving 6 bases between them. The CDR3, as DNA: TGTGCCAGCAGTTACTCAGGGTTCACAGATACGCAGTATTTT. Translated, it gives CASSYSGFTDTQYF.

This clonotype is a singleton in its sample. The V gene is TRBV11-2, the J gene TRBJ1-2; D unresolved. CDR1 and CDR2 from the germline V gene are SGHAT and FQNNGV. The CDR3 consists of 14 residues. V was shortened by 0 bases and J by 8 bases, with 13 bases between the two germline ends. The CDR3 sequence is CASSLDSVREGYTF. In DNA, the CDR3 is TGTGCCAGCAGCTTAGATTCTGTTCGGGAGGGCTACACCTTC.

This clonotype was counted a few times. V gene TRBV20-1 combines with J gene TRBJ2-3; D ambiguous. The V and J ends lost 3 bases and 0 bases respectively, with 10 bases between them. The CDR3 is made up of 14 amino acids. Germline lookup yields CDR1 DFQATT and CDR2 SNEGSKA (reference sequence). CDR3 bases: TGCAGTGCTAGTGGCGGTCCTAGCACAGATACGCAGTATTTT. This codes for CSASGGPSTDTQYF.

This chain connects TRBV2 to TRBJ2-3; tentatively, D is TRBD2 (6 bases). This CDR3 contains 16 residues. Germline values: CDR1 SNHLY, CDR2 FYNNEI. V lost 0 bases to trimming and J lost 0 bases, with 10 bases between them. CDR3 in amino acids: CASSEAPGSSTDTQYF. Written as DNA, the CDR3 is TGTGCCAGCAGTGAAGCTCCCGGGAGTAGCACAGATACGCAGTATTTT. The entire variable domain, with the rest obtained from reference TRBV2 and TRBJ2-3, is as follows: EPEVTQTPSHQVTQMGQEVILRCVPISNHLYFYWYRQILGQKVEFLVSFYNNEISEKSEIFDDQFSVERPDGSNFTLKIRSTKLEDSAMYFCASSEAPGSSTDTQYFGPGTRLTVL.

The rearrangement uses TRBV6-6 and TRBJ1-5, with D tentatively TRBD1 (6 bases). Trimming pared 7 bases from V and 6 bases from J, leaving 22 bases between. The CDR3 loop spans 16 amino acids. Germline CDR1 is MNHNY and CDR2 is SVGAGI (reference sequence). The CDR3 DNA reads TGTGCCAGCACCCACATCCCGGGGGCCGGCGGTCAGCCCCAGCATTTT. Protein product: CASTHIPGAGGQPQHF.